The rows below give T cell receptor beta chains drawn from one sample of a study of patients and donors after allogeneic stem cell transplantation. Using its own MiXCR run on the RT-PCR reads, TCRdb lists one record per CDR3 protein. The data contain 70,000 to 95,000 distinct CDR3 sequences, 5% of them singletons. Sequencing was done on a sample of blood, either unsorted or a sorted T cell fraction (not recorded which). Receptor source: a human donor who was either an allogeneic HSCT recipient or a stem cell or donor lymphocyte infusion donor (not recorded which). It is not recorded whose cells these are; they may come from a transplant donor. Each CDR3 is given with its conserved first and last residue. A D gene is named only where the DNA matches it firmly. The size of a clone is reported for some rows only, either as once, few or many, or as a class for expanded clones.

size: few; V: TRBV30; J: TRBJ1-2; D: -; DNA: TGTGCCTGGGCTTTGGGGCATGGCTACACCTTC; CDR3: CAWALGHGYTF
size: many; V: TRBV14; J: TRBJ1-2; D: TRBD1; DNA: TGTGCCAGCAGCCAAGGGACAGGGGGCGTCAACTATGGCTACACCTTC; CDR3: CASSQGTGGVNYGYTF
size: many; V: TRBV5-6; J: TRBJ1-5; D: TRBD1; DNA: TGTGCCTCACAGGGGAATAATCAGCCCCAGCATTTT; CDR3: CASQGNNQPQHF
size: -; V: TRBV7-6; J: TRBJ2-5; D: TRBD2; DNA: TGTGCCAGCAGAAGACCCTACGGGAGGGCTGGGGAGACCCAGTACTTC; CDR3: CASRRPYGRAGETQYF
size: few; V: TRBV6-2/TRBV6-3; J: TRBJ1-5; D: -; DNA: TGTGCCAGTAACAACCACCTGGACCAGCCCCAGCATTTT; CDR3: CASNNHLDQPQHF
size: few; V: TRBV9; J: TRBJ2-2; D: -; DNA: TGTGCCAGCAGCGTAGCATCGGCCAGCGGACGATGGGGCACCGGGGAGCTGTTTTTT; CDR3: CASSVASASGRWGTGELFF
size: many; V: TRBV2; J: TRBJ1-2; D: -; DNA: TGTGCCAGCACTGACCCGGGGACGGTAAACTATGGCTACACCTTC; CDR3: CASTDPGTVNYGYTF
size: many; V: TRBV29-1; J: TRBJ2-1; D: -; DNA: TGCAGCGTTCCTCGCCGAGGGGGGTGGGGTGAGCAGTTCTTC; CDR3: CSVPRRGGWGEQFF
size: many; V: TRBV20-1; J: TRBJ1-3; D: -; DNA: TGCAGTGCCACCGATAGCTCCTCTGGAAACACCATATATTTT; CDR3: CSATDSSSGNTIYF
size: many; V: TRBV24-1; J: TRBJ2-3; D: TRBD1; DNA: TGTGCCACCAGTGATTTCGGGGGACAGGGTACAGATACGCAGTATTTT; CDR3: CATSDFGGQGTDTQYF
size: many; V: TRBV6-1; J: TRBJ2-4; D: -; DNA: TGTGCCAGCAGGCTGGTTTTAGGGGAAAACATTCAGTACTTC; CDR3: CASRLVLGENIQYF
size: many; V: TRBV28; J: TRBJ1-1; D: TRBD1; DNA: TGTGCCAGCAGTCCGACAGGGGAAGCTTTCTTT; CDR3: CASSPTGEAFF
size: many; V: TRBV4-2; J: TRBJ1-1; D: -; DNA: TGTGCCAGCAGCCAAGATCAGTTAACTGAAGCTTTCTTT; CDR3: CASSQDQLTEAFF
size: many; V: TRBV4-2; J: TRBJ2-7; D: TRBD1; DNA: TGTGCCAGCAGCCCGGTCGCCGGGACAGAATCCTACGAGCAGTACTTC; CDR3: CASSPVAGTESYEQYF
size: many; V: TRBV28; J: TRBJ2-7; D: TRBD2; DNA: TGTGCCAGCACTCGATTGGGGACTACTTCCTACGAGCAGTACTTC; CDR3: CASTRLGTTSYEQYF
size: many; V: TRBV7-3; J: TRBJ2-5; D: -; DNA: TGTGCCAGCAGCCGCGTCGAACAGAGACAAGAGACCCAGTACTTC; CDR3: CASSRVEQRQETQYF
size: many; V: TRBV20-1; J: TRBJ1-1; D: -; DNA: TGCAGTGCTATCCAAGACGTGAACACTGAAGCTTTCTTT; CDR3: CSAIQDVNTEAFF
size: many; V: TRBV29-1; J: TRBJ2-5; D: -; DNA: TGCAGCGTTGTCCTCGGGGTGGCATGGGGAGAGACCCAGTACTTC; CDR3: CSVVLGVAWGETQYF
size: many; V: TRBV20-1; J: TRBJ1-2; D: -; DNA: TGCAGTGCTTCTCAGGGAGACGATGGCTACACCTTC; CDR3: CSASQGDDGYTF
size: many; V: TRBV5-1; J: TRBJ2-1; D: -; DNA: TGCGCCAGCAGCTTGGCCAGGGAGTGGTACAATGAGCAGTTCTTC; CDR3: CASSLAREWYNEQFF
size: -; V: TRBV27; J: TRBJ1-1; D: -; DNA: TGTGCCAGCAGTTTATCGAGGAGGGTTGGCGACACTGAAGCTTTCTTT; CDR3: CASSLSRRVGDTEAFF
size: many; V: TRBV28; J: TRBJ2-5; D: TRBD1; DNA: TGTGCCAGCGTAACTAACAGGGGTTCGAGAGAGACCCAGTACTTC; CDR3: CASVTNRGSRETQYF
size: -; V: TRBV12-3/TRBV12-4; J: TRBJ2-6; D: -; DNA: TGTGCCAGCAGTATGGACTCTGGGGCCAACGTCCTGACTTTC; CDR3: CASSMDSGANVLTF
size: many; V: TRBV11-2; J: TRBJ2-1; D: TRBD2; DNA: TGTGCCAGCAGCTCAGGACTAGCGGGATACAATGAGCAGTTCTTC; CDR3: CASSSGLAGYNEQFF
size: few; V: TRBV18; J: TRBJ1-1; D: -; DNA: TGTGCCAGCTCACAGGGCGGGGACACTGAAGCTTTCTTT; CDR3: CASSQGGDTEAFF
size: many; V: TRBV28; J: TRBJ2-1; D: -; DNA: TGTGCCAGCAGTTTCTTCTCTCGTAGGTTCTACAATGAGCAGTTCTTC; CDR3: CASSFFSRRFYNEQFF
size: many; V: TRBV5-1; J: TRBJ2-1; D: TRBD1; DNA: TGCGCCAGCTCGCGACAGGGGAGCGATGAGCAGTTCTTC; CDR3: CASSRQGSDEQFF
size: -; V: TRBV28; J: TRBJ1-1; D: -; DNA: TGTGCCAGCAGTTTTCCGCAGAACACTGAAGCTTTCTTT; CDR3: CASSFPQNTEAFF